This T cell receptor beta chain was captured by sequencing in a study of beta chain features in type 1 diabetes. Study results and limitations: Moderately but significantly shorter TCRB CDR3s were found in Type 1 diabetes patients in all four CD4+ subsets. Patients showed naive, central memory and Treg TCRB repertoires that appeared more similar than those of healthy donors.

Sequenced material consisted of expressed TCRB transcripts (all of the isolated RNA was reverse transcribed). Read counts averaged roughly 3.7 million for samples of naive, central memory and regulatory T cells. Sequenced by immunoSEQ multiplex PCR; TCRdb stores in-frame clones only, minus some. This table holds 300,000 to 400,000 clones, around 9.3% found once. Germline-derived CDR1 and CDR2 are SNHLY and FYNNEI. J lost 1 base, V lost 6 bases, and 9 bases had no gene match. The CDR3 runs 16 residues. As to this clone: Its matching antigen is unknown.

On average, the one heparinised blood draw given by each donor was about 100 mL. CD4+ naive, central memory, regulatory and stem cell-like memory cells were sorted via CD45RO/CCR7/CD25/CD127/CD95/CD27. The TCR comes from a man aged 25-45 years with type 1 diabetes. The V call is TRBV2, the J call TRBJ1-5; 7 positions agree with TRBD1. The specimen was central memory CD4+ T cells from blood. CDR3 DNA: TGTGCCAGCAGCGCGACCGGGACAGCCAGCAATCAGCCCCAGCATTTT. Its translation is CASSATGTASNQPQHF.